Listed below are T cell receptor beta chains from one sample, sequenced in a study of CXCR3-negative and CXCR3-positive naive CD8 T cells. TCRdb reworked the 5' RACE reads into one entry per CDR3 protein, no DNA. In total, the table holds approximately 100,000 distinct CDR3 sequences. Specimen: naive CXCR3+ CD8+ T cells from blood. All receptors derive from a human donor in good health. Some clones in this sample may be carry-over from other donors' samples. Each CDR3 is given with its conserved first and last residue.

J gene | V gene | CDR3 protein
TRBJ2-2 | TRBV20-1 | CSAREPRVTGELFF
TRBJ1-1 | TRBV28 | CASSFTQGLGNTEAFF
TRBJ1-2 | TRBV11-2 | CVSSVGTAYGYTF
TRBJ2-1 | TRBV29-1 | CSVDGTGSYNEQFF
TRBJ2-1 | TRBV28 | CASSPLLTGEQFF
TRBJ2-1 | TRBV6-4 | CASSDGLAVNEQFF
TRBJ2-7 | TRBV11-2 | CASSLYREGTYEQYF
TRBJ2-7 | TRBV7-9 | CASSRLGDTDPYEQYF
TRBJ2-3 | TRBV9 | CASSDLAEISADTQYF
TRBJ2-2 | TRBV28 | CASSLLTSGGPEELFF
TRBJ2-5 | TRBV7-2 | CASSLYGGETQYF
TRBJ2-6 | TRBV14 | CASSQDPPPGTSSSGANVLTF
TRBJ1-1 | TRBV19 | CASSIDPDGKNTEAFF
TRBJ2-7 | TRBV5-1 | CASSLYSGSYEQYF
TRBJ2-5 | TRBV4-3 | CASSQDIAAQETQYF
TRBJ2-5 | TRBV5-1 | CASSPRGIGQETQYF
TRBJ1-5 | TRBV6-6 | CASSFGEVGNQPQHF
TRBJ2-7 | TRBV20-1 | CSARDQAGLDYEQYF
TRBJ2-5 | TRBV29-1 | CSVERAGGPEETQYF
TRBJ1-1 | TRBV4-3 | CASSPGGRGESTEAFF
TRBJ2-7 | TRBV7-9 | CASSLGGTGHTEQYF
TRBJ2-5 | TRBV2 | CASLAGETQYF
TRBJ2-5 | TRBV20-1 | CSARALQGETQYF
TRBJ2-7 | TRBV7-7 | CASSLGQYYEQYF
TRBJ2-3 | TRBV11-2 | CASSLDRGTSTDTQYF
TRBJ2-7 | TRBV14 | CASSHAGLAGGYEQYF
TRBJ1-2 | TRBV13 | CASSPFTGDYGYTF
TRBJ1-2 | TRBV29-1 | CSVLDGETNYGYTF